The rows below give T cell receptor beta chains drawn from one sample of a study of blood T cells in healthy people across ages. MiXCR, applied by TCRdb to the 5' RACE reads, yields one record per CDR3 protein. The table has 700,000 or so distinct CDR3 sequences, around a fifth seen once. The material sequenced was blood. Every receptor here comes from a man between 65 and 85 years old in good health. The CDR3 runs from the conserved cysteine through the conserved F or W. Fields, in order: clone size, V gene, J gene, D gene, CDR3 protein, CDR3 DNA. D genes are given only for firm matches. Rows give clone size only sometimes, using once, few, many, or a class for an expanded clone.

abundance: NA; v_gene: TRBV12-3/TRBV12-4; j_gene: TRBJ1-2; d_gene: NA; CDR3aa: CASSFRDIGGYTF; CDR3nt: TGTGCCAGCAGTTTTAGGGACATTGGTGGCTACACCTTC
abundance: NA; v_gene: TRBV11-2; j_gene: TRBJ2-7; d_gene: NA; CDR3aa: CASSLPWTATYEQYF; CDR3nt: TGTGCCAGCAGCTTACCGTGGACAGCAACCTACGAGCAGTACTTC
abundance: NA; v_gene: TRBV7-2; j_gene: TRBJ1-4; d_gene: TRBD1; CDR3aa: CASSPEDRSNSVLFF; CDR3nt: TGTGCCAGCAGCCCTGAGGACAGGTCCAATTCAGTACTGTTTTTT
abundance: NA; v_gene: TRBV10-3; j_gene: TRBJ2-5; d_gene: NA; CDR3aa: CAISEGLKETQYF; CDR3nt: TGTGCCATCAGTGAAGGGTTGAAAGAGACCCAGTACTTC
abundance: NA; v_gene: TRBV5-1; j_gene: TRBJ2-5; d_gene: TRBD2; CDR3aa: CASSLHGGTKWETQYF; CDR3nt: TGCGCCAGCAGCCTACACGGCGGGACTAAATGGGAGACCCAGTACTTC
abundance: many; v_gene: TRBV5-1; j_gene: TRBJ2-3; d_gene: TRBD2; CDR3aa: CASSFGTSGVTRDTQYF; CDR3nt: TGCGCCAGCAGCTTCGGGACTAGCGGGGTTACACGAGATACGCAGTATTTT
abundance: few; v_gene: TRBV20-1; j_gene: TRBJ2-3; d_gene: TRBD2; CDR3aa: CSASNPGLAGDTQYF; CDR3nt: TGCAGTGCTTCCAACCCCGGACTAGCGGGAGATACGCAGTATTTT
abundance: few; v_gene: TRBV9; j_gene: TRBJ2-1; d_gene: TRBD2; CDR3aa: CASSVVSLADNEQFF; CDR3nt: TGTGCCAGCAGCGTAGTAAGCCTAGCGGACAATGAGCAGTTCTTC
abundance: NA; v_gene: TRBV12-3/TRBV12-4; j_gene: TRBJ2-1; d_gene: NA; CDR3aa: CASSFLLGKYNEQFF; CDR3nt: TGTGCCAGCAGTTTTCTGTTAGGTAAATACAATGAGCAGTTCTTC
abundance: NA; v_gene: TRBV12-3/TRBV12-4; j_gene: TRBJ2-3; d_gene: TRBD2; CDR3aa: CASSFELAGDTQYF; CDR3nt: TGTGCCAGCAGTTTTGAGCTAGCGGGAGATACGCAGTATTTT
abundance: NA; v_gene: TRBV5-1; j_gene: TRBJ1-3; d_gene: NA; CDR3aa: CASSSGDTGNTIYF; CDR3nt: TGCGCCAGCAGCTCGGGGGATACTGGAAACACCATATATTTT
abundance: NA; v_gene: TRBV5-1; j_gene: TRBJ2-6; d_gene: NA; CDR3aa: CASSRLTDSGANVLTF; CDR3nt: TGCGCCAGCAGCCGGCTCACAGACTCTGGGGCCAACGTCCTGACTTTC
abundance: many; v_gene: TRBV20-1; j_gene: TRBJ2-3; d_gene: TRBD2; CDR3aa: CSANPLAGGTDTQYF; CDR3nt: TGCAGTGCCAACCCCCTAGCGGGGGGCACAGATACGCAGTATTTT
abundance: NA; v_gene: TRBV20-1; j_gene: TRBJ1-1; d_gene: NA; CDR3aa: CSARDLEGRDTEAFF; CDR3nt: TGCAGTGCTAGAGATCTCGAGGGACGGGACACTGAAGCTTTCTTT
abundance: NA; v_gene: TRBV4-2; j_gene: TRBJ2-5; d_gene: NA; CDR3aa: CASSQEGRHQETQYF; CDR3nt: TGTGCCAGCAGCCAAGAGGGGCGACACCAAGAGACCCAGTACTTC
abundance: NA; v_gene: TRBV5-1; j_gene: TRBJ1-1; d_gene: NA; CDR3aa: CASSLEGRKLEEAFF; CDR3nt: TGCGCCAGCAGCCTTGAGGGACGGAAGTTGGAGGAAGCTTTCTTT
abundance: few; v_gene: TRBV30; j_gene: TRBJ1-1; d_gene: NA; CDR3aa: CAWRKTGLGNTEAFF; CDR3nt: TGTGCCTGGAGGAAAACAGGGTTGGGGAACACTGAAGCTTTCTTT
abundance: NA; v_gene: TRBV28; j_gene: TRBJ2-7; d_gene: NA; CDR3aa: CASGAALGGYEQYF; CDR3nt: TGTGCCAGCGGGGCAGCGTTGGGGGGATACGAGCAGTACTTC
abundance: few; v_gene: TRBV10-1; j_gene: TRBJ2-1; d_gene: TRBD1; CDR3aa: CASRGVWDSIYNEQFF; CDR3nt: TGCGCCAGCAGGGGGGTATGGGACAGCATTTACAATGAGCAGTTCTTC
abundance: few; v_gene: TRBV5-1; j_gene: TRBJ2-5; d_gene: NA; CDR3aa: CASSLFSVQETQYF; CDR3nt: TGCGCCAGCAGCTTGTTTTCAGTTCAAGAGACCCAGTACTTC
abundance: many; v_gene: TRBV20-1; j_gene: TRBJ1-5; d_gene: NA; CDR3aa: CSARDANQPQHF; CDR3nt: TGCAGTGCTAGAGATGCAAATCAGCCCCAGCATTTT
abundance: NA; v_gene: TRBV7-2; j_gene: TRBJ2-4; d_gene: TRBD2; CDR3aa: CASSSPRGTSGNIQYF; CDR3nt: TGTGCCAGCAGCTCTCCCCGCGGGACTAGCGGAAACATTCAGTACTTC
abundance: few; v_gene: TRBV5-1; j_gene: TRBJ2-1; d_gene: TRBD1; CDR3aa: CASSASGGSSYNEQFF; CDR3nt: TGCGCCAGCAGCGCGTCAGGGGGAAGCTCCTACAATGAGCAGTTCTTC
abundance: NA; v_gene: TRBV5-1; j_gene: TRBJ1-1; d_gene: NA; CDR3aa: CASSLEYSEAFF; CDR3nt: TGCGCCAGCAGCTTGGAGTATTCTGAAGCTTTCTTT
abundance: NA; v_gene: TRBV29-1; j_gene: TRBJ2-1; d_gene: NA; CDR3aa: CTISPGYNEQFF; CDR3nt: TGCACCATAAGCCCAGGGTACAATGAGCAGTTCTTC
abundance: NA; v_gene: TRBV12-3/TRBV12-4; j_gene: TRBJ1-5; d_gene: TRBD1; CDR3aa: CASATGTEDQPQHF; CDR3nt: TGTGCCAGCGCAACCGGGACAGAGGATCAGCCCCAGCATTTT
abundance: NA; v_gene: TRBV12-3/TRBV12-4; j_gene: TRBJ1-5; d_gene: NA; CDR3aa: CASSLSGTYYSNQPQHF; CDR3nt: TGTGCCAGCAGTTTATCCGGGACATATTATAGCAATCAGCCCCAGCATTTT